The 32 T cell receptor beta chains presented below share a single source sample, sequenced in a study of CD8+CD57+ T cells in acquired aplastic anemia. It was patients with CD8+CD57+ cell expansion by flow cytometry who were chosen for sequencing. Profiles of TCR beta VDJ and CDR3 were generated from a genomic DNA template. Each CDR3 protein gets one entry after TCRdb re-called the reads with MiXCR. The repertoire holds tens of thousands of distinct CDR3 sequences, around 70% seen once, with about four fifths in the top ten. The sequenced sample consisted of sorted CD4+, CD8+, or CD8+CD57+ T cells (not recorded which) from PBMCs. Receptors originate from a human donor with aplastic anemia.

V gene TRBV7-8 combines with J gene TRBJ2-5; TRBD1 might be the D (6 bases). The CDR3 runs 14 residues. Germline values: CDR1 SGHVS, CDR2 FQNEAQ. V lost 7 bases and J lost 3, with 15 bases in between. The CDR3 DNA is TGTGCCAGCACGTGGACAGAGTCCAAAGAGACCCAGTACTTC. It specifies CASTWTESKETQYF.

CDR3 DNA: TGTGCCAGCAGCTTAGCATTCGAACCGCGGGAGCAGTACTTC. Its protein product is CASSLAFEPREQYF. J is TRBJ2-7 and V is TRBV25-1; D remains ambiguous. In germline, CDR1 is MGHDK, CDR2 SYGVNS. This CDR3 has 14 residues. V was pared by 6 bases and J by 7 bases, with 19 bases between.

A few counts support this clonotype. The chain couples TRBV27 to TRBJ2-7; 10 nucleotides agree with TRBD1. The CDR3 spans 15 residues. Germline CDR1 and CDR2: MNHEY and SMNVEV (reference sequence). Germline trimming cut 6 bases from V and 1 base from J; bases unmatched to any gene: 6. The CDR3, as DNA: TGTGCCAGCAGCTACGGGACAGGGGCGTCCTACGAGCAGTACTTC. It encodes CASSYGTGASYEQYF.

CDR3 loop: CAISVEMSNYGYTF. CDR3 nucleotides: TGTGCCATCAGTGTGGAGATGAGCAACTATGGCTACACCTTC. The chain recombines TRBV10-3 with TRBJ1-2; D ambiguous. V was shortened by 4 bases and J by 2 bases, with 11 bases between the two germline ends. Germline assignment: CDR1 ENHRY and CDR2 SYGVKD. The CDR3 is made up of 14 amino acids.

The chain combines TRBV20-1 with TRBJ1-4; a possible D gene is TRBD1 (5 bases). This CDR3 contains 13 residues. V was shortened by 6 bases and J by 0 bases, with 8 bases between the two germline ends. Germline V gives CDR1 DFQATT, CDR2 SNEGSKA (reference sequence). Written as DNA, the CDR3 is TGCAGTGCCACAGGAGCAACTAATGAAAAACTGTTTTTT. It encodes CSATGATNEKLFF.

The chain is built from TRBV7-8 and TRBJ2-7; 7 nucleotides line up with TRBD1. CDR1 is SGHVS and CDR2 is FQNEAQ in the germline V gene. V was clipped by 5 bases and J by 4 bases; unmatched bases: 8. The CDR3 spans 14 residues. In nucleotides, the CDR3 is TGTGCCAGCAGCCTGGGACAGACAACGTACGAGCAGTACTTC. Encoded protein: CASSLGQTTYEQYF.

The genes are TRBV2 and TRBJ2-3; D possibly matches TRBD1 or TRBD2 (6 bases each). This CDR3 region has 15 residues. The V and J ends lost 2 bases and 3 bases respectively, with 12 bases between them. Per germline, CDR1 SNHLY and CDR2 FYNNEI. The chain's CDR3 is CASSEMEGETDTQYF. The CDR3, as DNA: TGTGCCAGCAGTGAAATGGAGGGGGAAACAGATACGCAGTATTTT.

The CDR3 DNA sequence: TGTGCCAGCAGCCGACAGGGGGCCTCAGATACGCAGTATTTT. This sequence encodes CASSRQGASDTQYF. V usage is TRBV11-3 and J usage is TRBJ2-3; TRBD1 aligns across 10 bases. V lost 5 bases and J lost 4; bases outside the gene matches: 3. CDR1 SGHNT and CDR2 YENEEA come from the germline V gene. CDR3 length: 14 residues.

This clonotype appeared a single time. V gene TRBV19 combines with J gene TRBJ2-1; 10 bases match TRBD2. Trimming removed 6 bases from V and 0 bases from J; junction bases left unmatched: 5. The CDR3 is made up of 16 amino acids. Germline CDR1 is LNHDA and CDR2 is SQIVND (reference sequence). CDR3 nucleotides: TGTGCCAGTAGCGCTGGACTAGCGGTCTCCTACAATGAGCAGTTCTTC. Amino acid sequence: CASSAGLAVSYNEQFF.

This clonotype was found a few times. V usage is TRBV7-9 and J usage is TRBJ2-3; possible D gene TRBD2, 5 bases. With 8 bases removed from V and 1 base from J, the gap between germline ends came to 10 bases. The germline V gene encodes CDR1 SEHNR and CDR2 FQNEAQ (reference sequence). This CDR3 comprises 13 residues. The CDR3 here is CASQAGGTDTQYF. The CDR3 DNA reads as TGTGCCAGCCAGGCCGGGGGCACAGATACGCAGTATTTT.

The chain joins TRBV3-1 to TRBJ2-2, with 10 bases identical to TRBD1. Trimming cost V 4 bases and J 6 bases; bases outside gene matches: 5. CDR3 length equals 15 residues. Germline V CDR1 and CDR2: LGHDT, YNNKEL (reference sequence). The CDR3 region has the DNA TGTGCCAGCAGCCCCGGACAGGGGGGAGCCGGGGAGCTGTTTTTT. Translating gives CASSPGQGGAGELFF.

The table lists this clonotype with a count of one. This chain links TRBV7-9 with TRBJ2-1; D ambiguous. Trimming shortened V by 3 bases and J by 9 bases, and 6 bases separated the two germline ends. Germline CDR1 reads SEHNR; CDR2 reads FQNEAQ (reference sequence). The CDR3 totals 11 residues. The CDR3 DNA reads as TGTGCCAGCAGCTTCTTTAGTGAGCAGTTCTTC. Translating it yields CASSFFSEQFF.

The chain links TRBV10-2 to TRBJ1-1; D is perhaps TRBD1 (5 bases). Germline-derived CDR1 and CDR2 are WSHSY and SAAADI. The V and J ends lost 8 bases and 1 base respectively, with 11 bases between them. This CDR3 has 13 amino acids. CDR3 bases: TGCGCCAGCGTCCGGGACGGGAACACTGAAGCTTTCTTT. Translation: CASVRDGNTEAFF.

This clonotype has just a few counts. The CDR3 here is CASSPGVNEQFF. The CDR3 DNA follows: TGTGCCAGCAGCCCTGGAGTGAATGAGCAGTTCTTC. The chain recombines TRBV7-9 with TRBJ2-1; D is uncertain. Germline values: CDR1 SEHNR, CDR2 FQNEAQ (reference sequence). The CDR3 consists of 12 residues. V was trimmed by 5 bases and J by 7 bases, leaving 9 bases between them.

The V call is TRBV10-3, the J call TRBJ2-1; 7 nucleotides match TRBD2. V shed 1 base, J shed 3 bases, and the junction held 6 bases outside the gene matches. From germline, CDR1 is ENHRY and CDR2 SYGVKD. CDR3 size: 16 residues. CDR3 DNA sequence: TGTGCCATCAGTGAGTATGCGGGGGAGATCTACAATGAGCAGTTCTTC. It is translated as CAISEYAGEIYNEQFF.

The chain uses TRBV12-3 or TRBV12-4 and TRBJ2-1; 8 positions match TRBD2. The CDR3 loop spans 15 amino acids. The ends lost 6 bases at V and 2 bases at J; junction bases unmatched: 6. CDR3: CASSRFSGAYNEQFF. The CDR3 nucleotides are TGTGCCAGCAGCCGTTTTAGCGGGGCCTACAATGAGCAGTTCTTC.

V and J are TRBV29-1 and TRBJ2-7; possible D gene TRBD1, 5 bases. V lost 5 bases, J lost 5 bases, and 16 bases lay in between. CDR1 is SQVTM and CDR2 is ANQGSEA in the germline V gene. CDR3 size: 13 residues. CDR3 protein: CSVKGRVHHEQYF. In nucleotides, the CDR3 is TGCAGCGTTAAAGGCAGGGTACACCACGAGCAGTACTTC.

The chain uses TRBV19 and TRBJ1-5; D not certain. The V gene's germline CDR1 is LNHDA and CDR2 SQIVND (reference sequence). V was pared by 3 bases and J by 0 bases, with 6 bases between. The CDR3 loop spans 14 amino acids. CDR3 bases: TGTGCCAGTAGTATGGGAGCTAGCAATCAGCCCCAGCATTTT. Amino acid sequence: CASSMGASNQPQHF.

The chain uses TRBV11-1 and TRBJ2-1; 7 nucleotides align to TRBD1. This CDR3 is 16 amino acids long. Germline values: CDR1 SGHAT, CDR2 FQDESV (reference sequence). The ends lost 5 bases at V and 0 bases at J; junction bases unmatched: 7. DNA of the CDR3: TGTGCCAGCAGCCTGAGTGGGACAGCCTCCTACAATGAGCAGTTCTTC. Amino acid sequence: CASSLSGTASYNEQFF.

The CDR3 spells CASSVQANTGELFF. The CDR3 DNA follows: TGTGCCAGCAGTGTCCAGGCGAACACCGGGGAGCTGTTTTTT. J is TRBJ2-2 and V is TRBV2; no firm D call. The CDR3 has 14 amino acids. Germline V gene lookup returns CDR1 SNHLY and CDR2 FYNNEI. V was shortened by 4 bases and J by 0 bases, with 6 bases between the two germline ends.

The CDR3 reads CASSVKNNEQFF. The CDR3 nucleotides are TGTGCCAGCAGCGTAAAAAACAATGAGCAGTTCTTC. J is TRBJ2-1 and V is TRBV9, with unresolved D. CDR1 is SGDLS, CDR2 YYNGEE, per germline. The CDR3 sequence is 12 residues long. V lost 1 base and J 5 bases, leaving 4 bases between the germline ends. The variable domain in full, completed from reference TRBV9 and TRBJ2-1, reads DSGVTQTPKHLITATGQRVTLRCSPRSGDLSVYWYQQSLDQGLQFLIQYYNGEERAKGNILERFSAQQFPDLHSELNLSSLELGDSALYFCASSVKNNEQFFGPGTRLTVL.

This CDR3 is CASSESAFYNSPLHF. CDR3 sequence (DNA): TGCGCCAGCAGTGAATCGGCGTTCTATAATTCACCCCTCCACTTT. The chain combines TRBV5-1 with TRBJ1-6; D unresolved. The length of the CDR3 is 15 residues. Germline V gene sequence: CDR1 SGHRS, CDR2 YFSETQ. Trimming removed 5 bases from V and 3 bases from J, with 12 bases in between.

This clonotype was seen just once. The chain links TRBV9 to TRBJ1-6; TRBD1 is a possible D gene (5 bases). CDR1 is SGDLS, CDR2 YYNGEE, per germline. The CDR3 sequence is 14 residues long. V was pared by 0 bases and J by 7 bases, with 8 bases between. CDR3 amino acids: CASSVGQRNSPLHF. CDR3 sequence (DNA): TGTGCCAGCAGCGTAGGACAGCGAAATTCACCCCTCCACTTT.

The chain links TRBV6-2 or TRBV6-3 to TRBJ1-2, with 8 bases that match TRBD1. V gave up 0 bases and J gave up 5 bases; unmatched junction bases: 5. This CDR3 region has 15 residues. Germline assignment: CDR1 MNHEY and CDR2 SVGEGT. The CDR3 region is CASSYSRQGPYGYTF. Written as DNA, the CDR3 is TGTGCCAGCAGTTACTCCCGACAGGGGCCTTATGGCTACACCTTC.

The J gene is TRBJ1-6, the V gene TRBV25-1; TRBD1 agrees at 7 bases. Losses at the gene ends were 4 bases for V and 6 bases for J; bases not matched to a gene: 9. This CDR3 is 16 amino acids long. The V gene's germline CDR1 is MGHDK and CDR2 SYGVNS. The CDR3 DNA reads TGTGCCAGCAGTGGGACAGGCCCGGAGTTTAATTCACCCCTCCACTTT. Its protein is CASSGTGPEFNSPLHF.

The chain combines TRBV4-2 with TRBJ2-7; tentative D call: TRBD2 (7 bases). There are 16 residues in the CDR3. The germline gives CDR1 LGHNA, CDR2 YNFKEQ. Deletions cut 1 base from V and 1 base from J, with 14 bases between. CDR3 loop: CASSQGGGGSSYEQYF. As DNA, the CDR3 is TGTGCCAGCAGCCAAGGAGGGGGAGGGTCGTCCTACGAGCAGTACTTC.

As regards this clonotype: A read error may explain this, as a much larger clone is one base away. The rearrangement uses TRBV7-3 and TRBJ2-7; D unresolved. The J call could be wrong; TRBJ2-5 is a better fit for the DNA end. The CDR3 runs 11 residues. Germline V gene lookup returns CDR1 SGHTA and CDR2 FQGTGA. The CDR3 DNA is TGTGCCAGCAGCTTATGGGAGACCCAGTACTTC. Protein product: CASSLWETQYF.

This chain connects TRBV29-1 to TRBJ2-3, with TRBD2 matching 9 bases. CDR1 SQVTM and CDR2 ANQGSEA come from the germline V gene. V shed 2 bases and J 5 bases; nucleotides not matched to a gene: 8. There are 15 residues in the CDR3. In nucleotides, the CDR3 is TGCAGCGTTGAACGTAGCGGGGGATCGGAAGATACGCAGTATTTT. It codes for CSVERSGGSEDTQYF.

The chain carries TRBV29-1 and TRBJ1-2, with TRBD1 matching 7 bases. The CDR3 is 13 residues long. Germline V gene data show CDR1 as SQVTM and CDR2 as ANQGSEA. V shed 6 bases and J 4 bases; nucleotides not matched to a gene: 8. CDR3 sequence: CSVGDSFTYGYTF. Here the CDR3 DNA reads TGCAGCGTGGGGGACAGTTTTACCTATGGCTACACCTTC.

V and J are TRBV19 and TRBJ1-1; TRBD1 is a possible D gene (6 bases). The CDR3 consists of 14 residues. V gave up 3 bases and J gave up 5 bases, with 13 bases separating them. Germline V gene lookup returns CDR1 LNHDA and CDR2 SQIVND (reference sequence). The CDR3 region has the DNA TGTGCCAGTAGTATCTTACAGGGTGGAACTGAAGCTTTCTTT. The encoded protein is CASSILQGGTEAFF.

This chain joins TRBV7-9 and TRBJ2-7; either TRBD1 or TRBD2 may fit D (5 bases each). The germline V gene has CDR1 SEHNR and CDR2 FQNEAQ (reference sequence). V lost 1 base, J lost 0 bases, and 10 bases lay in between. There are 15 residues in the CDR3. CDR3 loop: CASSLGDGSSYEQYF. The CDR3 DNA reads as TGTGCCAGCAGCTTAGGGGACGGAAGCTCCTACGAGCAGTACTTC.

The chain has TRBV19 and TRBJ1-1, with TRBD1 matching 8 bases. The V gene's germline CDR1 is LNHDA and CDR2 SQIVND (reference sequence). The J segment lost 3 bases and the V segment lost 4 bases, leaving 7 bases of the junction unmatched. CDR3 size: 15 residues. For the CDR3, the DNA is TGTGCCAGTAGTACCCGACAGGGGATGTACACTGAAGCTTTCTTT. Translating gives CASSTRQGMYTEAFF.